This is a list of T cell receptor beta chains from one sample in a study of blood T cell repertoires in COVID-19. Generated by immunoSEQ multiplex PCR, the TCRdb table keeps only in-frame clones and is missing some. The sample consists of about 63,000 clones, approximately 80% of them appearing once. Material: PBMCs or T cells enriched from blood (not recorded which). These receptors were obtained from a woman between 40 and 50 years old with acute COVID-19. Each CDR3 is given with its conserved first and last residue. A D gene is named only where the DNA matches it firmly.

j_call: TRBJ2-2; v_call: TRBV4-2; cdr3_length: 14; d_call: .; cdr3_aa: CASSQPPNTGELFF; cdr3_nt: TGTGCCAGCAGCCAACCCCCTAACACCGGGGAGCTGTTTTTT
j_call: TRBJ2-5; v_call: TRBV5-1; cdr3_length: 14; d_call: .; cdr3_aa: CASSWTVSGETQYF; cdr3_nt: TGCGCCAGCAGCTGGACAGTAAGCGGCGAGACCCAGTACTTC
j_call: TRBJ1-2; v_call: TRBV14; cdr3_length: 16; d_call: TRBD1; cdr3_aa: CASSQASGTGFSGYTF; cdr3_nt: TGTGCCAGCAGCCAAGCCTCCGGGACAGGGTTCTCCGGCTACACCTTC
j_call: TRBJ1-4; v_call: TRBV28; cdr3_length: 16; d_call: .; cdr3_aa: CASSFPSSATNEKLFF; cdr3_nt: TGTGCCAGCAGTTTCCCGTCCAGTGCAACTAATGAAAAACTGTTTTTT
j_call: TRBJ2-7; v_call: TRBV5-6; cdr3_length: 15; d_call: .; cdr3_aa: CASSFGGTSPYEQYF; cdr3_nt: TGTGCCAGCAGCTTTGGTGGGACTTCTCCCTACGAGCAGTACTTC
j_call: TRBJ2-5; v_call: TRBV4-2; cdr3_length: 19; d_call: .; cdr3_aa: CASSRRRGGDRAYQETQYF; cdr3_nt: TGTGCCAGCAGCCGACGAAGGGGGGGCGATCGGGCGTACCAAGAGACCCAGTACTTC
j_call: TRBJ1-4; v_call: TRBV10-3; cdr3_length: 14; d_call: .; cdr3_aa: CAIKESAGNEKLFF; cdr3_nt: TGTGCCATCAAGGAAAGCGCCGGTAATGAAAAACTGTTTTTT
j_call: TRBJ2-7; v_call: TRBV19; cdr3_length: 12; d_call: .; cdr3_aa: CASSIDHGEQYF; cdr3_nt: TGTGCCAGTAGTATAGATCACGGGGAGCAGTACTTC
j_call: TRBJ2-2; v_call: TRBV13; cdr3_length: 15; d_call: TRBD1; cdr3_aa: CASSPRDSYTGELFF; cdr3_nt: TGTGCCAGCAGCCCCCGGGACAGTTACACCGGGGAGCTGTTTTTT
j_call: TRBJ2-5; v_call: TRBV6-5; cdr3_length: 13; d_call: TRBD1; cdr3_aa: CASRGQGMETQYF; cdr3_nt: TGTGCCAGCAGGGGACAGGGGATGGAGACCCAGTACTTC
j_call: TRBJ2-3; v_call: TRBV7-9; cdr3_length: 15; d_call: .; cdr3_aa: CASSKDRLYTDTQYF; cdr3_nt: TGTGCCAGCAGCAAAGACAGGCTTTACACAGATACGCAGTATTTT
j_call: TRBJ2-5; v_call: TRBV5-4; cdr3_length: 16; d_call: .; cdr3_aa: CASSAPNEGWAETQYF; cdr3_nt: TGTGCCAGCAGCGCGCCGAATGAGGGATGGGCAGAGACCCAGTACTTC
j_call: TRBJ2-2; v_call: TRBV4-1; cdr3_length: 17; d_call: TRBD2; cdr3_aa: CASSQDPLAGSTGELFF; cdr3_nt: TGCGCCAGCAGCCAAGATCCACTAGCGGGATCCACCGGGGAGCTGTTTTTT
j_call: TRBJ1-5; v_call: TRBV6-1; cdr3_length: 17; d_call: .; cdr3_aa: CASSALWTGVGNQPQHF; cdr3_nt: TGTGCCAGCAGTGCCCTGTGGACGGGGGTCGGCAATCAGCCCCAGCATTTT
j_call: TRBJ1-5; v_call: TRBV6-1; cdr3_length: 14; d_call: .; cdr3_aa: CASSYGTLDQPQHF; cdr3_nt: TGTGCCAGCAGTTATGGGACACTTGATCAGCCCCAGCATTTT